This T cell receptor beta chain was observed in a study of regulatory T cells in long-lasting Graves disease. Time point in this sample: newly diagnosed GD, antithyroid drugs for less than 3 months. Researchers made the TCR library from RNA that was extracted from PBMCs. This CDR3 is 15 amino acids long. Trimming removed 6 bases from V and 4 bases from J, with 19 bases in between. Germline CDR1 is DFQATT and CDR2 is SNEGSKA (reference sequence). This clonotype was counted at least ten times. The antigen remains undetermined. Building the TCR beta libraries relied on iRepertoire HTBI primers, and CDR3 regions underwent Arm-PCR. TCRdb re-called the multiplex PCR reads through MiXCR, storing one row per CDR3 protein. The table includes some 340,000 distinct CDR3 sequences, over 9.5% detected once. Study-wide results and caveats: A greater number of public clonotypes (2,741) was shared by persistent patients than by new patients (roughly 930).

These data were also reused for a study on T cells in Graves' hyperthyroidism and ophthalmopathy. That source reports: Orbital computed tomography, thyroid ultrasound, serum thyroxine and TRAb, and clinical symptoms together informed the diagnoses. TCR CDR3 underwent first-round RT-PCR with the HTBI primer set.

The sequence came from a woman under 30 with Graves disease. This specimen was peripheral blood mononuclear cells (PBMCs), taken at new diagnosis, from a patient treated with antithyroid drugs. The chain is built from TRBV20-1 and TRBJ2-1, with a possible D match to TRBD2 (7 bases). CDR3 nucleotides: TGCAGTGCCAGCGACGGGGGGCGGGATTACAATGAGCAGTTCTTC. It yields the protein CSASDGGRDYNEQFF.